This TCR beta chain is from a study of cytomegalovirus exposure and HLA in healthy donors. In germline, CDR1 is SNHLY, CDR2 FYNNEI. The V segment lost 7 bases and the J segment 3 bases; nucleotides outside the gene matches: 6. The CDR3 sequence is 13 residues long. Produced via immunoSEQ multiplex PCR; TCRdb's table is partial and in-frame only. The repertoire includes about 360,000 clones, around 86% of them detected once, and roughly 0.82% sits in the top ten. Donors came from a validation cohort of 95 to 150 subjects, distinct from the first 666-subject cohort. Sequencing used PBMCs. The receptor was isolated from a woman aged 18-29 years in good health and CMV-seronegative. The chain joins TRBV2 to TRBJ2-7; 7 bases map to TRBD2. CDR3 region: CASTPGLNYEQYF. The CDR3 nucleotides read TGTGCCAGCACCCCGGGACTAAACTACGAGCAGTACTTC.